This TCR beta chain was profiled in a study of shared clonotypes between healthy human individuals. Looking at the study overall: Ranging from 18 to 49 in age, donors were a couple of women and three men.

All the donors were Caucasian adults who lived in Nashville, Tennessee. Partitioning of CD4+ cells yielded a CD45RA+ naive subset and a CD45RA-negative memory subset. This CDR3 is 13 amino acids long. The V and J ends lost 8 bases and 5 bases, in that order; junction bases with no gene match: 7. Germline-derived CDR1 and CDR2 are LNHNV and YYDKDF (reference sequence). Method: immunoSEQ multiplex PCR; TCRdb's copy keeps in-frame clones and lacks some. Among fewer than 200,000 clones, about 93% were seen once, and the ten largest hold roughly 0.07%. Source material: naive CD4+ T cells sorted from blood. Subset: CD45RA+ positively selected. The TCR was taken from a woman aged 25 to 45 in good health. This chain links TRBV15 with TRBJ1-2, with 8 bases that match TRBD1. The CDR3 DNA is TGTGCCACCGGACAGGGAGGAGGTTATGGCTACACCTTC. Residues: CATGQGGGYGYTF.